These 9 T cell receptor beta chains originate from one sample sequenced in a study of CXCR3-negative and CXCR3-positive naive CD8 T cells. UMI labels and 5' RACE were used to prepare the TRB cDNA libraries. TCRdb derives one entry per CDR3 protein from the 5' RACE reads, leaving out DNA. Recorded for this sample: some 49,000 distinct CDR3 sequences. The sequenced sample was naive CXCR3- CD8+ T cells from blood. Subset noted: CD45RO-CCR7+CD27+CD95- naive CD8+ T cells lacking CXCR3 (TNR3-). Receptor source: a human donor in good health. Some clones in this sample may be carry-over from other donors' samples.

The rearrangement uses TRBV20-1 and TRBJ2-6; TCRdb's assignment of TRBD1 cannot be checked, as there is no DNA. CDR3 size: 14 residues. The germline gives CDR1 DFQATT, CDR2 SNEGSKA (reference sequence). The CDR3 protein is CSARKGTGANVLTF.

The V gene is TRBV7-8, the J gene TRBJ2-5; the D gene TCRdb calls, TRBD1, cannot be checked with no DNA. Germline V CDR1 and CDR2: SGHVS, FQNEAQ. This CDR3 spans 13 amino acids. The CDR3 region is CASSEQGKETQYF.

The V gene is TRBV29-1, the J gene TRBJ2-1; TCRdb returns TRBD1, unconfirmable since there is no DNA. The CDR3 loop spans 13 amino acids. Germline CDR1 is SQVTM and CDR2 is ANQGSEA. The CDR3 reads CSVDSGQGPEQFF.

The rearrangement uses TRBV4-2 and TRBJ1-1. CDR3 size: 14 residues. Germline V CDR1 and CDR2: LGHNA, YNFKEQ. CDR3 sequence: CASSQLSLGTEAFF.

This CDR3 is CSVAFDRFGQETQYF. J is TRBJ2-5 and V is TRBV29-1; lacking DNA, the TRBD1 call made by TCRdb goes unchecked. Germline CDR1 SQVTM, CDR2 ANQGSEA. The CDR3 length is 15 residues.

The chain links TRBV20-1 to TRBJ2-7. The CDR3 is 15 amino acids. Germline assignment: CDR1 DFQATT and CDR2 SNEGSKA (reference sequence). CDR3 protein: CSAEPTDRGSYEQYF.

The V and J genes are TRBV5-5 and TRBJ2-3; the D call from TCRdb, TRBD1, cannot be confirmed without DNA. The germline V gene has CDR1 SGHKS and CDR2 YYEKEE (reference sequence). CDR3 length: 12 amino acids. The CDR3 here is CASTGGADTQYF.

Here the CDR3 reads CSVVKGSNYGYTF. This rearrangement joins TRBV29-1 to TRBJ1-2. The CDR3 is 13 amino acids. Germline loops: CDR1 SQVTM, CDR2 ANQGSEA.

J is TRBJ2-5 and V is TRBV12-3 or TRBV12-4; TCRdb selects TRBD1, and the lack of DNA leaves this call unchecked. The CDR3 has 18 residues. The chain's CDR3 is CASSFAQGTDGGQETQYF.